This T cell receptor beta chain was identified during a study of beta chain features in type 1 diabetes (dated 2018 in TCRdb). Study-wide context: Mean age, gender distribution, total cell number and subset yield were not different between patients and healthy donors. Across all samples, fewer than 130 million sorted cells were examined, and cell number per subset correlated strongly with RNA yield. Whereas all 28 donors provided naive and central memory subsets, regulatory and stem cell-like memory subsets were isolated from just 8 patients and about 8 healthy donors. The study compared TCRB repertoires of sorted circulating CD4+ T cell subsets between recently diagnosed type 1 diabetes patients and matched healthy donors.

A single peripheral blood draw of about 120 mL on average was collected from each donor into heparinised tubes. A BD FACSAria II was used to sort naive, central memory, regulatory and stem cell-like memory CD4+ T cells with a panel that included CD45RO, CCR7, CD25, CD127, CD95 and CD27. Every sorted population had a purity above 95%. PBMCs were separated immediately by Lymphoprep density gradient centrifugation and were stained directly, without being cultured. So that batch effects would be minimized, each experiment stained and sorted samples in pairs, pairing one healthy donor with one patient. With regard to this clone: Its antigen is not yet known. Per-base qualities were not stored, and no clone one base away is much larger.

The High Capacity cDNA Reverse Transcription Kit was used to reverse transcribe all of the isolated RNA, meaning that expressed TCRB transcripts were what got sequenced. Survey-depth immunoSEQ sequencing was performed on stem cell-like memory T cell samples, with an average of about 1 million total reads per sample. Sorted cells were lysed in RLT buffer, and RNA was extracted using DNase-treated RNeasy Micro or Mini kits according to cell number. To prevent cross-contamination, every cell subset was processed on its own, while patient and healthy donor samples were processed together. The immunoSEQ multiplex PCR was used to amplify TCRB sequences from cDNA, generating 87-bp fragments that spanned the CDR3 region. Sequencing of the amplicons was performed on the Illumina HiSeq platform. In the original analysis: PCR bias was computationally corrected using synthetic template baselines, reads within Hamming distance 2 were collapsed, and singletons that could not be merged were discarded. By aligning reads against IMGT, V, D and J genes, CDR3 length, and insertions or deletions at six rearrangement sites were assigned. Clonotype counts were normalized to sorted cell number within each subset before computing true diversity and Gini coefficients with the tcR R package. The overlap coefficient, calculated on TCRB nucleotide sequences, was used to quantify repertoire sharing. Here the immuneACCESS table is served through TCRdb, limited to in-frame sequences with V and J called. Missing clones are a known gap in these copies; in checked studies unresolved V genes cover under half, and the rest lacks a known reason. The V and J calls and clone size were taken over from that table, and D and trimming were inferred from the DNA. The table for this sample lists about 110,000 clones; about two fifths of them were counted only once. The ten most abundant clones make up roughly 0.07% of the sample.

Broader findings and caveats from the paper: In all four CD4+ subsets, TCRB CDR3 length was moderately but significantly shorter in type 1 diabetes patients. Because cDNA rather than genomic DNA was sequenced, highly expressing activated cells could have been over-represented, although no difference in activation and CD3 levels was found between groups. Because the HLA sub-analyses included only small numbers of individuals, any influence of HLA type on TCRB rearrangement was left unresolved. At VDJ recombination sites, patients with type 1 diabetes made fewer insertions and deleted more nucleotides, a pattern implying thymic rearrangement abnormalities. PCR may preferentially amplify shorter templates, but because patient and control samples were amplified and corrected together, any resulting skew would affect both groups equally. Naive, central memory and regulatory TCRB repertoires appeared to be more alike among patients than among healthy donors.

Sequencing was carried out using stem cell memory CD4+ T cells from blood. What this sample's cell subset or site label stands for: stem cell-like memory CD4+ T cells. The TCR originated in a woman aged 18-29 years in good health.

DNA sequence: TGTGCCAGCAGTGGGCCGGGACAGGGAAGAGGCTACACCTTC. This is translated as CASSGPGQGRGYTF. The chain uses TRBV25-1 and TRBJ1-2, with 9 bases matching TRBD1. Reading from cysteine to phenylalanine, the CDR3 counts 14 amino acids. CDR3 DNA only is kept here, 42 bases in frame from base 1. CDR1 and CDR2, looked up from the germline V gene, are MGHDK and SYGVNS. At the junction V is shortened by 4 bases and J by 8 bases; bases outside the gene matches: 8.